The 19 T cell receptor beta chains below all came from one sample that was sequenced in a study of shared clonotypes between healthy human individuals. Sequenced by immunoSEQ multiplex PCR; TCRdb stores in-frame clones only, minus some. The sample includes approximately 460,000 clones, 60% to 80% of them seen just once. The sequenced material came from PBMCs. Source of these receptors: a woman aged 40 to 50 in good health. Some clones in this sample may be carry-over from other donors' samples.

The chain carries TRBV2 and TRBJ1-2; TRBD1 is a possible D gene (5 bases). CDR3 size: 13 residues. CDR1 is SNHLY, CDR2 FYNNEI, per germline. The V gene lost 0 bases and the J gene lost 8 bases, with 10 bases spanning the gap. CDR3 sequence reads: CASSEAQGTGYTF. CDR3 nucleotides: TGTGCCAGCAGTGAAGCACAAGGGACCGGCTACACCTTC.

The chain combines TRBV15 with TRBJ2-5; 8 positions agree with TRBD1. CDR3 size: 13 residues. J lost 3 bases, V lost 3 bases, and 0 bases had no gene match. The V gene's germline CDR1 is LNHNV and CDR2 YYDKDF (reference sequence). The CDR3 reads CATSRDREETQYF. CDR3 sequence (DNA): TGTGCCACCAGCAGGGACAGGGAAGAGACCCAGTACTTC.

The genes are TRBV12-5 and TRBJ2-7; TRBD1 matches 7 bases. CDR1 LGHNT and CDR2 FRNRAP come from the germline V gene. The CDR3 is made up of 14 amino acids. J lost 5 bases, V lost 0 bases, and 4 bases had no gene match. The CDR3 DNA is TGTGCTAGTGGTTTGGTAGGGGGCATCGACGAGCAGTACTTC. This gives the protein CASGLVGGIDEQYF.

In DNA, the CDR3 is TGTGCCAGCAGTTCACAGCGGGGGGCCCAGTACTTC. It is translated as CASSSQRGAQYF. V is TRBV27 and J is TRBJ2-5; 9 nucleotides align to TRBD2. Trimming removed 4 bases from V and 9 bases from J; junction bases left unmatched: 3. The CDR3 runs 12 residues. Looked up from germline, CDR1 is MNHEY and CDR2 is SMNVEV (reference sequence).

Regarding this clone: This likely reflects a read error, since a far larger clone is one base away. Other DNA sequences in this sample translate to the same CDR3. The chain joins TRBV5-8 to TRBJ2-7; the D gene is possibly TRBD2 (6 bases). Germline loops: CDR1 SGHTS, CDR2 YDEGEE. There are 14 residues in the CDR3. The germline V and J ends were trimmed by 4 bases and 2 bases, with 13 bases remaining between them. The CDR3 is CASSQFAGPYEQYF. The CDR3 coding sequence is TGTGCCAGCAGCCAATTTGCGGGGCCCTACGAGCAGTACTTC.

The chain uses TRBV30 and TRBJ1-1; D not resolved. The ends were cut back, 3 bases at V and 5 bases at J, with 13 bases in the middle. CDR3 size: 13 residues. Per germline, CDR1 GTSNPN and CDR2 SVGIG (reference sequence). CDR3 DNA sequence: TGTGCCTGGAGCGAAGGGAGATGGACTGAAGCTTTCTTT. Amino acid sequence: CAWSEGRWTEAFF.

Regarding this clone: A much larger clone differs from this one at a single base, so this may be a read error. In this CDR3 the conserved last residue, phenylalanine or tryptophan, is missing, so a read error is likely. V usage is TRBV5-4 and J usage is TRBJ1-2, with a weak D call TRBD1 (6 bases). Trimming left V 4 bases short and J 2 bases short, with 15 bases between. Germline V gene data show CDR1 as SGHNT and CDR2 as YYREEE (reference sequence). This CDR3 has 15 residues. Here the CDR3 DNA reads TGTGCCAGCAGCACCGGACAGTTTCTGAACTATGGCTACACCCTC. This sequence encodes CASSTGQFLNYGYTL.

The chain employs TRBV29-1 and TRBJ2-5; TRBD1 matches at 11 bases. The CDR3 is 15 amino acids. Germline CDR1 SQVTM, CDR2 ANQGSEA. V trimming: 6 bases; J trimming: 2 bases; junction bases outside the gene matches: 8. Here the CDR3 DNA reads TGCAGCGTCAGCGGACAGGGGGCCGGTCAAGAGACCCAGTACTTC. Encoded protein: CSVSGQGAGQETQYF.

The chain links TRBV7-9 to TRBJ2-7, with D tentatively TRBD2 (5 bases). In germline, CDR1 is SEHNR, CDR2 FQNEAQ (reference sequence). V lost 5 bases and J 3 bases, leaving 8 bases between the germline ends. The CDR3 covers 12 residues. CDR3 region: CASSREDYEQYF. CDR3 DNA sequence: TGTGCCAGCAGCCGGGAAGACTACGAGCAGTACTTC.

This chain connects TRBV4-2 to TRBJ2-3; D may be TRBD2 (6 bases). CDR3 length: 15 amino acids. With 0 bases removed from V and 3 bases from J, the gap between germline ends came to 10 bases. Germline values: CDR1 LGHNA, CDR2 YNFKEQ. As DNA, the CDR3 is TGTGCCAGCAGCCAAGACGGGGGAAGTACAGATACGCAGTATTTT. Its protein is CASSQDGGSTDTQYF.

The gene calls are TRBV2 and TRBJ2-2, with 11 nucleotides matching TRBD2. This CDR3 has 14 residues. CDR1 SNHLY and CDR2 FYNNEI come from the germline V gene. Trimming removed 8 bases from V and 5 bases from J; junction bases left unmatched: 4. CDR3 sequence reads: CASRLAGRTGELFF. In DNA, the CDR3 is TGTGCCAGCCGACTAGCGGGACGGACCGGGGAGCTGTTTTTT.

This rearrangement joins TRBV18 to TRBJ1-3; D remains ambiguous. Germline assignment: CDR1 KGHSH and CDR2 LQKENI. CDR3 length equals 15 residues. The V end lost 2 bases, the J end lost 3 bases, and 11 bases lay between the germline ends. CDR3 coding DNA: TGTGCCAGCTCACCAGGAGGGTCCCTTGGAAACACCATATATTTT. Its translation: CASSPGGSLGNTIYF.

This clone was observed a single time. The J gene is TRBJ2-7, the V gene TRBV7-9, with 11 bases identical to TRBD2. The CDR3 is 15 residues long. Germline CDR1 reads SEHNR; CDR2 reads FQNEAQ (reference sequence). V dropped 3 bases and J dropped 1; count of bases not matched to a gene: 2. The CDR3, as DNA: TGTGCCAGCAGCTTTCTAGCGGGAGGATCCTACGAGCAGTACTTC. This sequence encodes CASSFLAGGSYEQYF.

This clone came up once. A read error may account for a junction end that differs from germline. Additional DNA sequences in this sample encode the identical CDR3. The chain combines TRBV30 with TRBJ2-7; 8 positions agree with TRBD2. Germline V gene data show CDR1 as GTSNPN and CDR2 as SVGIG (reference sequence). This CDR3 has 12 residues. The CDR3 loop reads CACGGGRYEQYF. CDR3 sequence (DNA): TGCGCCTGCGGGGGCGGGAGGTACGAGCAGTACTTC.

This rearrangement joins TRBV6-5 to TRBJ1-2; 7 bases map to TRBD1. This CDR3 is built from 13 residues. Germline V CDR1 and CDR2: MNHEY, SVGAGI. With V trimmed by 2 bases and J by 8 bases, 5 bases remained unmatched. CDR3 in DNA: TGTGCCAGCAGTTACAGACAGGGAGGAGGCTACACCTTC. This gives the protein CASSYRQGGGYTF.

This clone occurred a few times. The chain joins TRBV11-2 to TRBJ2-1; D is undetermined. Germline-derived CDR1 and CDR2 are SGHAT and FQNNGV. V was pared by 2 bases and J by 2 bases, with 10 bases between. This CDR3 spans 15 amino acids. The CDR3 region is CASSLNPQAYNEQFF. The CDR3 bases are TGTGCCAGCAGCTTAAACCCCCAGGCCTACAATGAGCAGTTCTTC.

The chain recombines TRBV11-2 with TRBJ2-7; D gene ambiguous. The germline V gene encodes CDR1 SGHAT and CDR2 FQNNGV. Trimming took 5 bases from V and 0 from J, leaving 14 bases between them. The CDR3 loop spans 15 amino acids. The CDR3 bases are TGTGCCAGCAGCCCCCGAAGGGCGAGCTCCTACGAGCAGTACTTC. It codes for CASSPRRASSYEQYF.

This clone was recorded at least ten times. Other DNA sequences from this sample encode an identical CDR3 as well. The rearrangement uses TRBV4-1 and TRBJ1-2, with D unresolved. Germline-derived CDR1 and CDR2 are MGHRA and YSYEKL. V was clipped by 0 bases and J by 1 base, with 9 bases between them. The CDR3 contains 15 residues. For the CDR3, the DNA is TGCGCCAGCAGCCAAGAGATGGGAAGTAACTATGGCTACACCTTC. It encodes CASSQEMGSNYGYTF.

This clone appeared a single time. The chain combines TRBV18 with TRBJ2-1; TRBD1 aligns across 7 bases. Germline V gene data show CDR1 as KGHSH and CDR2 as LQKENI. This CDR3 comprises 12 residues. V shed 3 bases, J shed 10 bases, and the junction held 3 bases outside the gene matches. The CDR3 coding sequence is TGTGCCAGCTCACCGACAGGGTGGGAGCAGTTCTTC. This gives the protein CASSPTGWEQFF.